One sample yielded the 17 T cell receptor beta chains listed below, sequenced in a study of T cells after yellow fever vaccination. Via MiXCR, TCRdb re-called the 5' RACE reads, giving one row per CDR3 protein. The repertoire holds 300,000 to 350,000 distinct CDR3 sequences, with almost 4% as singletons. The sequencing used PBMCs, collected 5 days after the yellow fever booster vaccination. Source of these receptors: a man in his late teens or twenties who received the YFV17D yellow fever vaccine.

This clonotype was seen ten or more times. The J gene is TRBJ2-2, the V gene TRBV7-2, with a tentative D call TRBD1 (7 bases). Trimming removed 5 bases at V and 3 bases at J, with 16 bases between. The CDR3 totals 16 residues. CDR1 SGHTA and CDR2 FQGNSA come from the germline V gene. This CDR3 is CASSPRGTVYTGELFF. CDR3 bases: TGTGCCAGCAGCCCCCGCGGGACAGTATACACCGGGGAGCTGTTTTTT.

This clonotype has at least ten counts. The rearrangement uses TRBV29-1 and TRBJ2-4; a possible D gene is TRBD1 (5 bases). Per the germline V gene, CDR1 is SQVTM and CDR2 is ANQGSEA. The CDR3 is made up of 14 amino acids. Trimming took 6 bases from V and 0 from J, leaving 12 bases between them. The CDR3 coding sequence is TGCAGCGTCACAGGCCAGGGAGCCAAAAACATTCAGTACTTC. It is translated as CSVTGQGAKNIQYF.

At least ten counts were recorded for this clonotype. The CDR3 loop reads CASSETGKAFQPQHF. The CDR3 coding sequence is TGTGCCAGCAGCGAGACAGGGAAGGCTTTTCAGCCCCAGCATTTT. The gene calls are TRBV12-3 or TRBV12-4 and TRBJ1-5; 7 nucleotides align to TRBD1. V trimming: 6 bases; J trimming: 6 bases; junction bases outside the gene matches: 11. The CDR3 sequence is 15 residues long.

This chain joins TRBV7-9 and TRBJ2-7; no reliable D call. Germline CDR1 and CDR2: SEHNR and FQNEAQ (reference sequence). Trimming pared 1 base from V and 6 bases from J, leaving 7 bases between. The CDR3 spans 12 residues. The CDR3 nucleotides read TGTGCCAGCAGCTTAGGGGCCGCCGAGCAGTACGTC. Translating gives CASSLGAAEQYV.

The chain links TRBV6-5 to TRBJ2-1, with TRBD2 matching over 8 bases. The CDR3 runs to 15 residues. The V segment lost 1 base and the J segment 6 bases; nucleotides outside the gene matches: 5. CDR1 and CDR2 from the germline V gene are MNHEY and SVGAGI. The CDR3: CASSYLGLVGNEQFF. CDR3 sequence (DNA): TGTGCCAGCAGTTACTTGGGACTAGTGGGCAATGAGCAGTTCTTC.

The table lists this clonotype with many counts. J is TRBJ1-1 and V is TRBV5-5, with D tentatively TRBD1 (5 bases). V lost 0 bases and J 0 bases, leaving 9 bases between the germline ends. Germline values: CDR1 SGHKS, CDR2 YYEKEE (reference sequence). The CDR3 consists of 15 residues. CDR3 bases: TGTGCCAGCAGCTTGGAGGGGTTTATGAACACTGAAGCTTTCTTT. It codes for CASSLEGFMNTEAFF. Using reference TRBV5-5 and TRBJ1-1 for the parts outside the CDR3, the full variable domain is DAGVTQSPTHLIKTRGQQVTLRCSPISGHKSVSWYQQVLGQGPQFIFQYYEKEERGRGNFPDRFSARQFPNYSSELNVNALLLGDSALYLCASSLEGFMNTEAFFGQGTRLTVV.

This clonotype was recorded many times. V gene TRBV7-2 combines with J gene TRBJ2-5; 7 positions agree with TRBD2. The CDR3 sequence is 15 residues long. The germline V gene encodes CDR1 SGHTA and CDR2 FQGNSA. The V and J ends lost 4 bases and 5 bases, in that order; junction bases with no gene match: 10. The CDR3 sequence: CASSWTAGVGETQYF. The CDR3 DNA follows: TGTGCCAGCAGCTGGACGGCGGGGGTTGGGGAGACCCAGTACTTC.

In its sample, this clonotype was seen a few times. This sequence joins TRBV7-3 and TRBJ2-3, with 8 bases aligning to TRBD1. V dropped 3 bases and J dropped 3; count of bases not matched to a gene: 2. There are 14 residues in the CDR3. Germline V lookup: CDR1 SGHTA, CDR2 FQGTGA. The CDR3 nucleotides read TGTGCCAGCAGCTTCCAGGGGGCAACAGATACGCAGTATTTT. It encodes CASSFQGATDTQYF. The complete variable domain, with remaining parts taken from reference TRBV7-3 and TRBJ2-3, reads GAGVSQTPSNKVTEKGKYVELRCDPISGHTALYWYRQSLGQGPEFLIYFQGTGAADDSGLPNDRFFAVRPEGSVSTLKIQRTERGDSAVYLCASSFQGATDTQYFGPGTRLTVL.

The genes are TRBV5-1 and TRBJ2-3; a weak D match, TRBD2 (5 bases). The V and J ends lost 0 bases and 5 bases respectively, with 16 bases between them. The V gene's germline CDR1 is SGHRS and CDR2 YFSETQ. The CDR3 extends over 16 amino acids. The CDR3 here is CASSLVAPAGGDTQYF. CDR3 DNA sequence: TGCGCCAGCAGCTTGGTAGCGCCCGCGGGCGGAGATACGCAGTATTTT.

This clonotype was detected only a few times. The chain recombines TRBV24-1 with TRBJ1-2, with TRBD1 matching 7 bases. Germline lookup yields CDR1 KGHDR and CDR2 SFDVKD. This CDR3 region has 15 residues. V lost 4 bases and J lost 6; bases outside the gene matches: 10. CDR3 DNA sequence: TGTGCCACCAGTGACACCGAGGACAGGCTGGATGGCTACACCTTC. Translated: CATSDTEDRLDGYTF.

The sample holds a few counts of this clonotype. This chain links TRBV18 with TRBJ1-1; 7 nucleotides match TRBD1. Unmatched junction bases numbered 15, after V lost 6 bases and J lost 8 bases. CDR1 KGHSH and CDR2 LQKENI come from the germline V gene. This CDR3 has 15 amino acids. Written as DNA, the CDR3 is TGTGCCAGCTCCCAGGGCATTGCAGGGGGTCTCGAAGCTTTCTTT. Protein product: CASSQGIAGGLEAFF.

This clonotype came up many times. The CDR3 is CASSQGTSGRQETQYF. In DNA, the CDR3 is TGTGCCAGCAGCCAAGGGACTAGCGGGCGGCAAGAGACCCAGTACTTC. The chain carries TRBV6-6 and TRBJ2-5; 12 nucleotides agree with TRBD2. In germline, CDR1 is MNHNY, CDR2 SVGAGI (reference sequence). After removal of 6 bases from V and 2 bases from J, the junction contained 7 bases not matched to a gene. The CDR3 has 16 amino acids.

This clonotype was seen more than once but under ten times. The chain links TRBV12-3 or TRBV12-4 to TRBJ1-5; D may be TRBD1 (5 bases). V was cut by 3 bases and J by 7 bases, with 13 bases left in between. The CDR3 loop spans 14 amino acids. The CDR3 coding sequence is TGTGCCAGCAGTTTCGTAGGGACTGGGCAGCCCCAGCATTTT. Its protein is CASSFVGTGQPQHF.

This clonotype was observed at least ten times. The genes are TRBV27 and TRBJ1-6; TRBD1 matches at 8 bases. The CDR3 covers 15 residues. V was clipped by 5 bases and J by 10 bases; unmatched bases: 10. CDR1 is MNHEY and CDR2 is SMNVEV in the germline V gene (reference sequence). The CDR3 DNA reads as TGTGCCAGCAGTATTAGGGGACAGGTTGGGTCACCCCTCCACTTT. Translated: CASSIRGQVGSPLHF.

In its sample, this clonotype was seen many times. The J gene is TRBJ1-1, the V gene TRBV6-5; 9 nucleotides line up with TRBD1. From germline, CDR1 is MNHEY and CDR2 SVGAGI. CDR3 size: 13 residues. With 2 bases clipped from V and 13 bases from J, the junction kept 8 bases outside the gene matches. CDR3 DNA: TGTGCCAGCAGTTACGGAGGACAGGGGAAATTTTTCTTT. Protein product: CASSYGGQGKFFF.

This chain connects TRBV27 to TRBJ1-2, with a tentative D call TRBD1 (5 bases). The V end lost 6 bases, the J end lost 7 bases, and 21 bases lay between the germline ends. CDR3 size: 15 residues. Germline V gene data show CDR1 as MNHEY and CDR2 as SMNVEV (reference sequence). The CDR3 DNA reads TGTGCCAGCAGCACACTTCGCCAGGGAACTCTTGGCTACACCTTC. Encoded protein: CASSTLRQGTLGYTF.

This clonotype was detected a few times. The rearrangement uses TRBV20-1 and TRBJ1-3; D remains unclear. This CDR3 contains 15 residues. The V end was cut by 5 bases, the J end by 1 base, with 15 bases between. Germline values: CDR1 DFQATT, CDR2 SNEGSKA (reference sequence). As DNA, the CDR3 is TGCAGTGCTCTCTTGTCCAGAGAATCTGGAAACACCATATATTTT. It yields the protein CSALLSRESGNTIYF.